Described below is a single T cell receptor beta chain sequence and its context. What it recognizes is unknown. These data are taken from a study of T cell responses to AZD1222 COVID-19 vaccine. Study-level points and caveats: Increased Spike-specific TCR breadth and depth were observed after two AZD1222 doses.

CDR1 is KGHDR, CDR2 SFDVKD, per germline. V shed 2 bases and J shed 4 bases, with 10 bases lying between them. This CDR3 has 14 residues. This table comes from immunoSEQ multiplex PCR, and its TCRdb copy is limited to in-frame clones, with some not included. The sample includes about 120,000 clones, around 90% of them seen just once. The sequencing used peripheral blood, collected on day 0 of AZD1222 vaccination. This TCR derives from an adult in good health. The genes are TRBV24-1 and TRBJ1-2; possibly TRBD1 for D (6 bases). CDR3 protein: CATSDYRVGYGYTF. DNA of the CDR3: TGTGCCACCAGTGATTACAGGGTGGGCTATGGCTACACCTTC.